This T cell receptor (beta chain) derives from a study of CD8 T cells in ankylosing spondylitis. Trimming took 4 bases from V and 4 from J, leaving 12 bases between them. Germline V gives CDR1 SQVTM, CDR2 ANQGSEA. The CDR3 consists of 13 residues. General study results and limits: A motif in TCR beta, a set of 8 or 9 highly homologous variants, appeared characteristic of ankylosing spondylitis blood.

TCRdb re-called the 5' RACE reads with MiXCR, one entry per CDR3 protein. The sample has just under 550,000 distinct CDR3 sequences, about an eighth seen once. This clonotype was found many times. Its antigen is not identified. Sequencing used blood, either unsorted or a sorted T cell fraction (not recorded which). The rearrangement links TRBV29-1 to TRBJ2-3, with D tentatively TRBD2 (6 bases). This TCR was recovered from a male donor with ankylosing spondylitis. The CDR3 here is CSVARRDPDTQYF. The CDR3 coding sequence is TGCAGCGTTGCCCGGCGGGACCCAGATACGCAGTATTTT.